The 27 T cell receptor beta chains reported below all come from one sample, sequenced in a study of T cell repertoires in cytomegalovirus infection. For these receptors, no antigen is known. A single record per CDR3 protein comes from TCRdb applying MiXCR to the reads. The sample has about 920,000 distinct CDR3 sequences; roughly 30% are singletons. Sample: cultured CD8+ T cells from PBMCs, taken from culture after CMV antigen stimulation. The receptors shown here come from a human donor in good health (CMV status not recorded). Some clones in this sample may be carry-over from other donors' samples.

The V gene is TRBV2, the J gene TRBJ1-5; no clear D gene. CDR3 size: 13 residues. V was cut by 7 bases and J by 0 bases, with 7 bases left in between. Germline CDR1 and CDR2: SNHLY and FYNNEI. The CDR3 DNA sequence: TGTGCCAGCAATAAGGTTAGCAATCAGCCCCAGCATTTT. Amino acids: CASNKVSNQPQHF.

This clonotype showed up many times. J is TRBJ2-3 and V is TRBV7-2, with 16 bases aligning to TRBD2. V dropped 3 bases and J dropped 3; count of bases not matched to a gene: 3. CDR1 SGHTA and CDR2 FQGNSA come from the germline V gene. CDR3 length equals 17 residues. The CDR3 sequence is CASSLGLAGGPTDTQYF. CDR3 DNA: TGTGCCAGCAGCTTGGGACTAGCGGGGGGGCCGACAGATACGCAGTATTTT. The entire variable domain, with the rest obtained from reference TRBV7-2 and TRBJ2-3, is as follows: GAGVSQSPSNKVTEKGKDVELRCDPISGHTALYWYRQSLGQGLEFLIYFQGNSAPDKSGLPSDRFSAERTGGSVSTLTIQRTQQEDSAVYLCASSLGLAGGPTDTQYFGPGTRLTVL.

This chain uses TRBV6-5 with TRBJ2-3; D is unresolved. Germline CDR1 reads MNHEY; CDR2 reads SVGAGI. Trimming removed 4 bases at V and 6 bases at J, with 17 bases between. CDR3 length: 15 residues. Here the CDR3 reads CASSSPKGPPDTQYF. CDR3 nucleotides: TGTGCCAGCAGTTCTCCGAAGGGTCCTCCGGATACGCAGTATTTT.

This clonotype came up a few times. The genes are TRBV7-2 and TRBJ1-2; D is perhaps TRBD1 (5 bases). The CDR3 totals 10 residues. Trimming removed 8 bases from V and 8 bases from J, with 9 bases in between. The germline CDR1 and CDR2 sequences are SGHTA and FQGNSA. Here the CDR3 reads CASWAGGYTF. The CDR3 DNA follows: TGTGCCAGCTGGGCAGGGGGCTACACCTTC.

The rearrangement uses TRBV6-1 and TRBJ2-1; TRBD1 matches 9 bases. The CDR3 length is 18 residues. CDR1 MNHNS and CDR2 SASEGT come from the germline V gene. V dropped 3 bases and J dropped 5; count of bases not matched to a gene: 14. This chain's CDR3 is CASSDAGTGFIPHNEQFF. CDR3 coding DNA: TGTGCCAGCAGTGACGCCGGGACAGGGTTTATTCCCCACAATGAGCAGTTCTTC.

The chain couples TRBV24-1 to TRBJ2-4, with TRBD2 matching over 8 bases. After removal of 4 bases from V and 9 bases from J, the junction contained 1 base not matched to a gene. Germline-derived CDR1 and CDR2 are KGHDR and SFDVKD. The CDR3 is made up of 12 amino acids. Here the CDR3 DNA reads TGTGCCACCAGTGACGGGACTAGCATTCAGTACTTC. This codes for CATSDGTSIQYF.

This chain joins TRBV7-9 and TRBJ2-4; tentative D call: TRBD1 (5 bases). This CDR3 region has 17 residues. The V and J ends lost 5 bases and 0 bases respectively, with 17 bases between them. Germline V gene lookup returns CDR1 SEHNR and CDR2 FQNEAQ (reference sequence). The CDR3: CASSQRVDSRAKNIQYF. Written as DNA, the CDR3 is TGTGCCAGCAGCCAACGGGTTGACAGCAGAGCCAAAAACATTCAGTACTTC.

This clonotype turned up a few times. This chain uses TRBV27 with TRBJ1-5; D remains unclear. V was cut by 1 base and J by 0 bases, with 7 bases left in between. Germline CDR1 and CDR2: MNHEY and SMNVEV (reference sequence). The CDR3 extends over 15 amino acids. The CDR3 loop is CASSLYGNSNQPQHF. DNA for the CDR3: TGTGCCAGCAGTTTATACGGAAATAGCAATCAGCCCCAGCATTTT.

The chain employs TRBV6-2 or TRBV6-3 and TRBJ2-7; 15 positions match TRBD2. This CDR3 comprises 14 residues. Trimming removed 7 bases from V and 7 bases from J; junction bases left unmatched: 5. Germline V gene sequence: CDR1 MNHEY, CDR2 SVGEGT. The CDR3 sequence is CASMGLAGGGEQYV. The CDR3 DNA is TGTGCCAGCATGGGACTAGCGGGAGGAGGAGAGCAGTACGTC.

V and J are TRBV20-1 and TRBJ1-5; D possibly corresponds to TRBD1 (6 bases). This CDR3 is 13 amino acids long. Per germline, CDR1 DFQATT and CDR2 SNEGSKA (reference sequence). V was shortened by 0 bases and J by 7 bases, with 10 bases between the two germline ends. CDR3 DNA: TGCAGTGCTAGAGATCAGGGGAAGCAGCCCCAGCATTTT. This sequence encodes CSARDQGKQPQHF.

This clonotype was seen only a few times. The chain links TRBV7-8 to TRBJ1-2; TRBD1 might be the D (5 bases). V was shortened by 5 bases and J by 6 bases, with 25 bases between the two germline ends. This CDR3 region has 17 residues. Germline lookup yields CDR1 SGHVS and CDR2 FQNEAQ. CDR3 sequence reads: CASSEVPAGRDWDGYTF. In nucleotides, the CDR3 is TGTGCCAGCAGCGAGGTCCCAGCAGGGAGGGATTGGGATGGCTACACCTTC. The variable domain in full, with the rest retrieved from reference TRBV7-8 and TRBJ1-2, is GAGVSQSPRYKVAKRGQDVALRCDPISGHVSLFWYQQALGQGPEFLTYFQNEAQLDKSGLPSDRFFAERPEGSVSTLKIQRTQQEDSAVYLCASSEVPAGRDWDGYTFGSGTRLTVV.

The CDR3: CASSYQMRGGAFF. The CDR3, as DNA: TGTGCCAGCAGTTACCAGATGCGAGGTGGGGCTTTCTTT. V usage is TRBV6-2 or TRBV6-3 and J usage is TRBJ1-1; the D is unclear. The V end was cut by 2 bases, the J end by 11 bases, with 15 bases between. The CDR3 runs to 13 residues. CDR1 is MNHEY and CDR2 is SVGEGT in the germline V gene.

The V call is TRBV7-6, the J call TRBJ2-7, with TRBD2 matching over 8 bases. The V segment lost 6 bases and the J segment 1 base; nucleotides outside the gene matches: 2. There are 13 residues in the CDR3. Looked up from germline, CDR1 is SGHVS and CDR2 is FNYEAQ. The CDR3 DNA is TGTGCCAGCAGAGCGGGGGAATCCTACGAGCAGTACTTC. Its translation is CASRAGESYEQYF.

The V and J genes are TRBV5-4 and TRBJ2-7; D is unresolved. The length of the CDR3 is 16 residues. The V and J ends lost 4 bases and 0 bases respectively, with 17 bases between them. Germline CDR1 and CDR2: SGHNT and YYREEE (reference sequence). The CDR3 nucleotides are TGTGCCAGCAGCCCCGATCAGGACGGAAGCTCCTACGAGCAGTACTTC. Its translation is CASSPDQDGSSYEQYF.

With regard to this clonotype: As the CDR3 is not closed by the conserved phenylalanine or tryptophan, this likely results from a read error. The J gene is TRBJ1-1, the V gene TRBV11-2; no definite D call. Trimming shortened V by 5 bases and J by 4 bases, and 17 bases separated the two germline ends. The germline V gene encodes CDR1 SGHAT and CDR2 FQNNGV. The CDR3 extends over 15 amino acids. CDR3: CASSPFPTGSTEAFC. As DNA, the CDR3 is TGTGCCAGCAGCCCCTTTCCGACGGGGAGCACTGAAGCTTTCTGT.

V gene TRBV7-9 combines with J gene TRBJ1-6; 8 nucleotides agree with TRBD1. Germline V gene sequence: CDR1 SEHNR, CDR2 FQNEAQ (reference sequence). Trimming took 6 bases from V and 9 from J; bases not matched to a gene: 10. The CDR3 consists of 15 residues. The CDR3 protein is CASRPDREKGSPLHF. The CDR3 coding sequence is TGTGCCAGCAGACCGGACAGGGAGAAAGGTTCACCCCTCCACTTT.

This chain connects TRBV4-2 to TRBJ2-1, with no clear D. Germline CDR1 and CDR2: LGHNA and YNFKEQ. This CDR3 has 16 residues. V lost 1 base and J 2 bases, leaving 12 bases between the germline ends. The CDR3 spells CASSQVTLMPYNEQFF. CDR3 coding DNA: TGTGCCAGCAGCCAAGTAACACTCATGCCCTACAATGAGCAGTTCTTC.

This clonotype has a handful of counts. The chain uses TRBV7-8 and TRBJ2-5, with 14 positions matching TRBD2. With 6 bases clipped from V and 3 bases from J, the junction kept 6 bases outside the gene matches. The CDR3 has 16 residues. Germline loops: CDR1 SGHVS, CDR2 FQNEAQ. Here the CDR3 reads CASSPTSGGAEETQYF. The CDR3 DNA reads TGTGCCAGCAGTCCGACTAGCGGGGGGGCCGAAGAGACCCAGTACTTC.

Here the CDR3 reads CASSIRVAGQPQHF. CDR3 DNA: TGTGCCAGTAGTATCAGGGTCGCCGGTCAGCCCCAGCATTTT. V gene TRBV19 combines with J gene TRBJ1-5, with D tentatively TRBD1 (5 bases). The CDR3 runs to 14 residues. The germline V gene has CDR1 LNHDA and CDR2 SQIVND (reference sequence). V lost 3 bases and J 6 bases, leaving 12 bases between the germline ends.

The sample holds many counts of this clonotype. The chain carries TRBV7-3 and TRBJ2-1, with D possibly being TRBD2 (5 bases). Trimming shortened V by 2 bases and J by 2 bases, and 7 bases separated the two germline ends. Germline V gene sequence: CDR1 SGHTA, CDR2 FQGTGA. The CDR3 totals 14 residues. CDR3 region: CASSLEGTYNEQFF. CDR3 nucleotide sequence: TGTGCCAGCAGCTTAGAGGGAACCTACAATGAGCAGTTCTTC.

This chain joins TRBV2 and TRBJ2-1; 9 nucleotides line up with TRBD1. The ends lost 6 bases at V and 0 bases at J; junction bases unmatched: 9. Germline V lookup: CDR1 SNHLY, CDR2 FYNNEI. CDR3 length: 17 residues. The CDR3 spells CASSGTGFHSSYNEQFF. The CDR3 DNA sequence: TGTGCCAGCAGCGGGACAGGGTTCCATAGCTCCTACAATGAGCAGTTCTTC.

The V gene is TRBV7-9, the J gene TRBJ2-5; 8 positions match TRBD2. The CDR3 runs 14 residues. The germline V gene has CDR1 SEHNR and CDR2 FQNEAQ (reference sequence). The trim removed 3 bases at V and 2 bases at J, leaving 2 bases unmatched. The CDR3 sequence is CASSFSGDQETQYF. The CDR3 DNA reads as TGTGCCAGCAGCTTTAGCGGGGATCAAGAGACCCAGTACTTC.

This sequence joins TRBV12-3 or TRBV12-4 and TRBJ2-5; 7 bases fit TRBD2. The CDR3 spans 15 residues. The trim removed 3 bases at V and 4 bases at J, leaving 8 bases unmatched. The chain's CDR3 is CASSFAGERGETQYF. CDR3 in DNA: TGTGCCAGCAGTTTTGCGGGGGAGCGGGGAGAGACCCAGTACTTC.

In its sample, this clonotype was seen a few times. The chain recombines TRBV20-1 with TRBJ1-2; D possibly corresponds to TRBD1 (5 bases). Germline loops: CDR1 DFQATT, CDR2 SNEGSKA (reference sequence). Trimming cost V 5 bases and J 2 bases, with 12 bases left between them. This CDR3 spans 13 amino acids. CDR3 sequence reads: CSAWGEGNYGYTF. The CDR3 nucleotides are TGCAGTGCTTGGGGCGAGGGGAACTATGGCTACACCTTC.

Note on this clonotype: Possible read error: a much larger clone is one base away. V is TRBV7-2 and J is TRBJ2-3; D remains ambiguous. V shed 5 bases and J shed 2 bases, with 17 bases lying between them. Germline CDR1 reads SGHTA; CDR2 reads FQGNSA. The CDR3 length is 16 residues. CDR3 nucleotide sequence: TGTGCCAGCAGCATCAGACTCACGGCTAACACAGATACGCAGTATTTT. This translates into CASSIRLTANTDTQYF.

The V and J genes are TRBV27 and TRBJ1-5; D uncertain. Looked up from germline, CDR1 is MNHEY and CDR2 is SMNVEV (reference sequence). There are 16 residues in the CDR3. V lost 0 bases, J lost 6 bases, and 15 bases lay in between. CDR3 DNA sequence: TGTGCCAGCAGTTTATCCGGTGTGGTAGGTCGTCAGCCCCAGCATTTT. Amino acids: CASSLSGVVGRQPQHF.

In this sample, this clonotype turned up a few times. V is TRBV27 and J is TRBJ1-1, with D possibly matching TRBD1 (5 bases). The V gene's germline CDR1 is MNHEY and CDR2 SMNVEV (reference sequence). V gave up 1 base and J gave up 5 bases, with 20 bases separating them. This CDR3 has 17 amino acids. CDR3 loop: CASSLWPPGREGTEAFF. CDR3 bases: TGTGCCAGCAGTTTATGGCCCCCAGGGAGAGAGGGAACTGAAGCTTTCTTT.